The TCR beta chain under discussion was sequenced for a study of technical replicates of blood from a handful of donors (dated by TCRdb to the late 2010s). Library prep was done by the immunoSEQ multiplex PCR assay. Imported from immuneACCESS, the table was reduced by TCRdb to in-frame sequences with V and J called. These copies leave out some clones; in studies compared against another copy, an unresolved V gene accounts for under half, and the cause of the remainder is not known. The sample records around 72,000 clones, under 99% of which are singletons. The ten largest clones represent approximately 0.21% of the sample. In regard to this clone: Its specific antigen is unknown. No base qualities exist here, and no much larger clone lies one base off it.

Sequenced input: T cells isolated from PBMCs. This TCR came from a human donor in good health.

This receptor has the CDR3 CASSLPPDTLNTEAFF. The base sequence is TGTGCCAGTAGTTTACCCCCGGACACCCTGAACACTGAAGCTTTCTTT. The sequence joins TRBV19 to TRBJ1-1; matching of 5 bases hints at TRBD1 as the D gene. The junction shows trimming of 5 bases on V and 0 bases on J, plus 16 bases between the germline ends. From the germline V gene (reference sequence), CDR1 is LNHDA and CDR2 is SQIVND. The CDR3 covers 16 residues, taking in both the cysteine and the phenylalanine. The sequence is cut down to CDR3 DNA, 48 bases in frame from base 1.